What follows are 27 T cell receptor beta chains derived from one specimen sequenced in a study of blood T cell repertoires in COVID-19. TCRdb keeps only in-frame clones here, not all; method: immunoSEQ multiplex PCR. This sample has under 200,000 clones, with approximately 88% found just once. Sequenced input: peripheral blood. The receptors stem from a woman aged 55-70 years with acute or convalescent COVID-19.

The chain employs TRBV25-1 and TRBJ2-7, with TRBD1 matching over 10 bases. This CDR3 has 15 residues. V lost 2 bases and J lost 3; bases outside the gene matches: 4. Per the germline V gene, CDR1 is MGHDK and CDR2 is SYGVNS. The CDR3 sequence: CASSERGQGIYEQYF. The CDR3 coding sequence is TGTGCCAGCAGTGAAAGGGGACAGGGGATCTACGAGCAGTACTTC.

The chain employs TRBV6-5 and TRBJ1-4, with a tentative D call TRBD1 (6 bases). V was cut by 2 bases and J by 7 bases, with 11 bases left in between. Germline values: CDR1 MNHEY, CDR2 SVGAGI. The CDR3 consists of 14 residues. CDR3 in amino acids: CASSYRARGEKLFF. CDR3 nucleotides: TGTGCCAGCAGTTACCGAGCCAGGGGTGAAAAACTGTTTTTT.

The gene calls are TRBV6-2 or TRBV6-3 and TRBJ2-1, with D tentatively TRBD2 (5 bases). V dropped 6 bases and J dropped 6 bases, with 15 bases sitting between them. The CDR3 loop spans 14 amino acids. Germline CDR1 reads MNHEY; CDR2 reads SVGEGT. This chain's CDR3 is CASSGGLHRNEQFF. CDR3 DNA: TGTGCCAGCAGCGGCGGACTTCACCGCAATGAGCAGTTCTTC.

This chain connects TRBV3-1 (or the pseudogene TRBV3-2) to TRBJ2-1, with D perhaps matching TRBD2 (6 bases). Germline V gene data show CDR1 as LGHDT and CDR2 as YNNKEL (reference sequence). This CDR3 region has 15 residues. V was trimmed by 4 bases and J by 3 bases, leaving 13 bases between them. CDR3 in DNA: TGTGCCAGCAGCCTGGGACTTTCCGGCTACAATGAGCAGTTCTTC. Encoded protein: CASSLGLSGYNEQFF.

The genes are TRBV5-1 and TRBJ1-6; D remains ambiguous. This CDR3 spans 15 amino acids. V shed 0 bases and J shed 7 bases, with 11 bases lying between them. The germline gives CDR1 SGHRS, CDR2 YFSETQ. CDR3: CASSLEAGMNSPLHF. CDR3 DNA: TGCGCCAGCAGCTTGGAGGCGGGGATGAATTCACCCCTCCACTTT.

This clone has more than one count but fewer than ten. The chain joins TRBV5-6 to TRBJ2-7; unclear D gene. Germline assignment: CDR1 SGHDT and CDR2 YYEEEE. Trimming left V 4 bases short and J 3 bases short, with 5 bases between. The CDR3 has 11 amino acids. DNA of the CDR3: TGTGCCAGCAGCAATTACTACGAGCAGTACTTC. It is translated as CASSNYYEQYF.

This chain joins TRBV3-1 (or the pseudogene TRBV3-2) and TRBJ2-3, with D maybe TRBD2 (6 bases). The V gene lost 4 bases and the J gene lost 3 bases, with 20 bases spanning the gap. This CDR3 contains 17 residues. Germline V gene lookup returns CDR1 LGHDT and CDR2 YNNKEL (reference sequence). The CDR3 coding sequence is TGTGCCAGCAGCCCCCGCTGGACTATTACTCAGACAGATACGCAGTATTTT. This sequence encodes CASSPRWTITQTDTQYF.

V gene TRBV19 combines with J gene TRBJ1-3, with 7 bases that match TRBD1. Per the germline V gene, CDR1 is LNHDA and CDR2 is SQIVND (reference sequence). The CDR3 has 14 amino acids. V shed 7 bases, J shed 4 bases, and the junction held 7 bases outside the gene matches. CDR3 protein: CASTIRTGGNTIYF. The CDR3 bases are TGTGCCAGTACCATACGGACAGGAGGAAACACCATATATTTT.

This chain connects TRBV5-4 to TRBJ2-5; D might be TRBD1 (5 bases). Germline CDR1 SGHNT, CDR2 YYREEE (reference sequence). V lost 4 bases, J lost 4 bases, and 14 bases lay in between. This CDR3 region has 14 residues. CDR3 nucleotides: TGTGCCAGCAGCGATCAGGGTGGGGTAGAGACCCAGTACTTC. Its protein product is CASSDQGGVETQYF.

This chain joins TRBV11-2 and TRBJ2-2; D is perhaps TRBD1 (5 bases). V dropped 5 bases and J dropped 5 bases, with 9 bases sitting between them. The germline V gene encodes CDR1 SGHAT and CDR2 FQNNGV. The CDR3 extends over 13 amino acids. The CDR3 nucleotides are TGTGCCAGCAGCCTCAGGGATACCGGGGAGCTGTTTTTT. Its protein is CASSLRDTGELFF.

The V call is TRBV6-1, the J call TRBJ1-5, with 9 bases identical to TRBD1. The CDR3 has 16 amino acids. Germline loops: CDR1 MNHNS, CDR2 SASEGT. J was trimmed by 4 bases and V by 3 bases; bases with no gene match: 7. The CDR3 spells CASSDSGTGNNQPQHF. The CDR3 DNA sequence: TGTGCCAGCAGTGATAGTGGGACAGGGAATAATCAGCCCCAGCATTTT.

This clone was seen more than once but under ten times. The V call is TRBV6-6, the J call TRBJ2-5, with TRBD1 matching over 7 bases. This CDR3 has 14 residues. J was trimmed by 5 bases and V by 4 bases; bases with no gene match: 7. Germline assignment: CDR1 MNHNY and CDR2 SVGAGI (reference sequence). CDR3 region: CASSSDRARETQYF. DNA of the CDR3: TGTGCCAGCAGTTCAGACAGGGCGAGGGAGACCCAGTACTTC.

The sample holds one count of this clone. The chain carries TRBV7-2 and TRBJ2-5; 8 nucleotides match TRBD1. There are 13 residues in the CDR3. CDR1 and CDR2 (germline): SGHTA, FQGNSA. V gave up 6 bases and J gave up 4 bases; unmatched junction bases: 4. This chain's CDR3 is CASRAGGLETQYF. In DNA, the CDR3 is TGTGCCAGCAGAGCAGGGGGCTTAGAGACCCAGTACTTC.

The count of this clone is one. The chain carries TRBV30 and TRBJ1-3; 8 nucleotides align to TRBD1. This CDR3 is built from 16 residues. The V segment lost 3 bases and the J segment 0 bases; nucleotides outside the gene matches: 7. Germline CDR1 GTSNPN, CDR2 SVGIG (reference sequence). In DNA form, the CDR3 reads TGTGCCTGGAGCAGCTCAGGGGGCGGCTCTGGAAACACCATATATTTT. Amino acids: CAWSSSGGGSGNTIYF.

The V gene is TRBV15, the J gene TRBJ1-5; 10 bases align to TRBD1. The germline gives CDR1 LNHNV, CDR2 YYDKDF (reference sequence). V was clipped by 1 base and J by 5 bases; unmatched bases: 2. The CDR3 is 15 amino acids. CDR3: CATSRGGTGDQPQHF. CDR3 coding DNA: TGTGCCACCAGCAGAGGTGGGACAGGGGATCAGCCCCAGCATTTT.

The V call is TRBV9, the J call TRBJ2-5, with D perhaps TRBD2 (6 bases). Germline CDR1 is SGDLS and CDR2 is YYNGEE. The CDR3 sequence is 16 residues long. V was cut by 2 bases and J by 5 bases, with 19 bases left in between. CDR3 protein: CASSVGGPTRGETQYF. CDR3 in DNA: TGTGCCAGCAGCGTGGGAGGACCCACCCGAGGGGAGACCCAGTACTTC. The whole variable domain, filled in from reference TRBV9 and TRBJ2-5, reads DSGVTQTPKHLITATGQRVTLRCSPRSGDLSVYWYQQSLDQGLQFLIQYYNGEERAKGNILERFSAQQFPDLHSELNLSSLELGDSALYFCASSVGGPTRGETQYFGPGTRLLVL.

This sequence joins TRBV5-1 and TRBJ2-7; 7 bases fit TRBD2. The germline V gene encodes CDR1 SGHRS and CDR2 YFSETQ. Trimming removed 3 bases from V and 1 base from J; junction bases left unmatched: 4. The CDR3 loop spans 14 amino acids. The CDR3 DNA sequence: TGCGCCAGCAGCTCCGGACTAGGATCCTACGAGCAGTACTTC. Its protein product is CASSSGLGSYEQYF.

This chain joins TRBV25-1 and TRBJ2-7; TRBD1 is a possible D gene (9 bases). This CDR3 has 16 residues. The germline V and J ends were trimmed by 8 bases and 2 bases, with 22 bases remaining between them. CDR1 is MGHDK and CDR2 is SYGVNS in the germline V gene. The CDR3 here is CASPTGGDREAYEQYF. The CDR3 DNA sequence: TGTGCCAGCCCGACCGGGGGGGACAGGGAGGCCTACGAGCAGTACTTC.

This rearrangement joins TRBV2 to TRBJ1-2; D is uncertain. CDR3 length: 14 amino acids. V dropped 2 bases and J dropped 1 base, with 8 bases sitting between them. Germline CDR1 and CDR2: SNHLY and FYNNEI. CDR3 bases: TGTGCCAGCAGTGAAATGGGCGATAACTATGGCTACACCTTC. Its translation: CASSEMGDNYGYTF.

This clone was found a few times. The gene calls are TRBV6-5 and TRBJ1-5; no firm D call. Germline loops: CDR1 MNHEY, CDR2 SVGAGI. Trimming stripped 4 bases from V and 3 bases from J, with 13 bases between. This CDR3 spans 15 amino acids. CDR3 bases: TGTGCCAGCAGTTCTGATGGGCTGATCAATCAGCCCCAGCATTTT. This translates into CASSSDGLINQPQHF.

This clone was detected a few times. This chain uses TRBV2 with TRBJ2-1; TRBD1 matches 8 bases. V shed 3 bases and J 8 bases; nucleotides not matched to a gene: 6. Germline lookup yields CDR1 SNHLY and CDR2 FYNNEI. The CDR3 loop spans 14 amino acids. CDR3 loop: CASSEQQGAHEQFF. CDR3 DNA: TGTGCCAGCAGTGAGCAGCAGGGGGCTCATGAGCAGTTCTTC.

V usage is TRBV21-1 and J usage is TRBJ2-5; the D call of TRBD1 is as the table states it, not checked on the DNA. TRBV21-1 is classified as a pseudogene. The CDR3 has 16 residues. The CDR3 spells CASSKGDNPLQETQYF. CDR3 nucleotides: TGTGCCAGCAGCAAAGGGGACAATCCTCTTCAAGAGACCCAGTACTTC.

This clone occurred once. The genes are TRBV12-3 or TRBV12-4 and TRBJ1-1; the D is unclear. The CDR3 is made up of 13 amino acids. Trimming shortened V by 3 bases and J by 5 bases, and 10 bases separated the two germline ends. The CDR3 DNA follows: TGTGCCAGCAGTTTCGCGGGTAGGACTGAAGCTTTCTTT. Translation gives CASSFAGRTEAFF.

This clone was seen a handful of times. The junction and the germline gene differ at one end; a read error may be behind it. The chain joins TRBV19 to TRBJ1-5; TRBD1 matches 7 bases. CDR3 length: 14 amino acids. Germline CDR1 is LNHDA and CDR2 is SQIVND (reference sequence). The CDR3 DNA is TGTGCCAGTAGGGAGACAGGGAGATATCAACCTACCTCATTT. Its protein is CASRETGRYQPTSF.

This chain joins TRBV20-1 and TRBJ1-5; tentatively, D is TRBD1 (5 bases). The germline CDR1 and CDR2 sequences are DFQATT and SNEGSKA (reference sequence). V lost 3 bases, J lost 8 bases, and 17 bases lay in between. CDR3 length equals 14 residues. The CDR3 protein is CSASTARDWEPQHF. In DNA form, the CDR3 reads TGCAGTGCTAGTACTGCCAGGGATTGGGAGCCCCAGCATTTT.

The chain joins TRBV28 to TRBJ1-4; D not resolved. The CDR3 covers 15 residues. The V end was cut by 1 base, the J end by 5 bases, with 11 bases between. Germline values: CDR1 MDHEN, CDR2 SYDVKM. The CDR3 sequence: CASSLSANRNEKLFF. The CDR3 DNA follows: TGTGCCAGCAGTTTATCTGCCAATAGAAATGAAAAACTGTTTTTT.

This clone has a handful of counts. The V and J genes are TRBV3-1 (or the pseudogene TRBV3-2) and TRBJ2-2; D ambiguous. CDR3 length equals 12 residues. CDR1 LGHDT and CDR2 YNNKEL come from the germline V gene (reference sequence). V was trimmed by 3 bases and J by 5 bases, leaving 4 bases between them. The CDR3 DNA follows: TGTGCCAGCAGCCACCCAACCGGGGAGCTGTTTTTT. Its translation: CASSHPTGELFF.